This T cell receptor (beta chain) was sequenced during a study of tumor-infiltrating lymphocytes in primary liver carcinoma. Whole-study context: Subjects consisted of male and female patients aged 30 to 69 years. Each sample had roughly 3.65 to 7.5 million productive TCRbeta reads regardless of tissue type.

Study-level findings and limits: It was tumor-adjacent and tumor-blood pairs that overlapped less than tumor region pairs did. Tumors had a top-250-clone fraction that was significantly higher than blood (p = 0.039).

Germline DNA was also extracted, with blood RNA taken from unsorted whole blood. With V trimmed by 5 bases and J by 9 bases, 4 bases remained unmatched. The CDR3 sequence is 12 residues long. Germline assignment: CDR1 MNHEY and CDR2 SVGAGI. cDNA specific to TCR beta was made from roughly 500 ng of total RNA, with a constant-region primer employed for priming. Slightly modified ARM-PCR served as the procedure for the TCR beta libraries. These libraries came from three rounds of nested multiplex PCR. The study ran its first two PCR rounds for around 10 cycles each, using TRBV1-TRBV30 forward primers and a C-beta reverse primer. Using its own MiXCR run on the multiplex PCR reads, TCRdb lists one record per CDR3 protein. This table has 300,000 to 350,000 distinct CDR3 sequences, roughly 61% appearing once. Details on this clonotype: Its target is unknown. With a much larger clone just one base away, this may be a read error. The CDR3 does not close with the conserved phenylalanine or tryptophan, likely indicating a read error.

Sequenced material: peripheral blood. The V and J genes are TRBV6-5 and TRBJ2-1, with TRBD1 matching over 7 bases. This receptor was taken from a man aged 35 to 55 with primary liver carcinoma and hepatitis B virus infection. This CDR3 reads CASSNPGGEQFL. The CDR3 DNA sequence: TGTGCCAGCAGTAACCCAGGGGGTGAGCAGTTCCTC.